These 26 T cell receptor beta chains share one sample of origin, sequenced in a study of control samples from healthy donors and cancer patients. Assay used: immunoSEQ multiplex PCR; TCRdb lists only in-frame clones, some missing. This sample carries 90,000 or so clones, 88% of them seen once, and the ten largest clones take 14%. The sequenced material came from blood. The origin of the receptors is a woman aged 65 to 85 in good health.

CDR3 nucleotide sequence: TGTGCCAGCTCACCACCGGGGGGGACAGGGCTGAACACTGAAGCTTTCTTT. Its translation is CASSPPGGTGLNTEAFF. The gene calls are TRBV18 and TRBJ1-1, with 9 nucleotides matching TRBD1. V dropped 0 bases and J dropped 0; count of bases not matched to a gene: 5. There are 17 residues in the CDR3. CDR1 and CDR2 from the germline V gene are KGHSH and LQKENI.

V is TRBV19 and J is TRBJ1-1, with D possibly matching TRBD1 (6 bases). Per germline, CDR1 LNHDA and CDR2 SQIVND (reference sequence). This CDR3 is 15 amino acids long. Between the trimmed V and J ends, which lost 8 bases and 0 bases, there was a span of 16 bases. This CDR3 reads CASVTLGTMNTEAFF. CDR3 sequence (DNA): TGTGCCAGTGTTACCTTGGGGACAATGAACACTGAAGCTTTCTTT.

The CDR3 region is CASSEVGGGGQQFF. The DNA of the CDR3 is TGTGCCAGCAGTGAAGTTGGAGGCGGGGGGCAGCAGTTCTTC. V and J are TRBV2 and TRBJ2-1, with TRBD2 matching 8 bases. Germline V gene data show CDR1 as SNHLY and CDR2 as FYNNEI. The CDR3 extends over 14 amino acids. J lost 11 bases, V lost 1 base, and 7 bases had no gene match. Filled out from reference TRBV2 and TRBJ2-1, the complete variable domain reads EPEVTQTPSHQVTQMGQEVILRCVPISNHLYFYWYRQILGQKVEFLVSFYNNEISEKSEIFDDQFSVERPDGSNFTLKIRSTKLEDSAMYFCASSEVGGGGQQFFGPGTRLTVL.

The CDR3 reads CSASVPHNEQFF. The CDR3 region has the DNA TGCAGTGCTAGTGTTCCGCACAATGAGCAGTTCTTC. The gene calls are TRBV20-1 and TRBJ2-1; no definite D call. The CDR3 contains 12 residues. The V end was cut by 3 bases, the J end by 5 bases, with 8 bases between. The germline gives CDR1 DFQATT, CDR2 SNEGSKA (reference sequence).

The chain links TRBV5-6 to TRBJ1-2, with D uncertain. V lost 2 bases and J lost 0, with 11 bases in between. The CDR3 contains 15 residues. Germline loops: CDR1 SGHDT, CDR2 YYEEEE. The CDR3 DNA reads as TGTGCCAGCAGCTTAAGGGATGTGGCTAACTATGGCTACACCTTC. Its protein is CASSLRDVANYGYTF.

This clone was counted only a few times. The chain carries TRBV10-3 and TRBJ1-6; TRBD1 might be the D (5 bases). The CDR3 has 14 amino acids. V was pared by 2 bases and J by 3 bases, with 5 bases between. Per germline, CDR1 ENHRY and CDR2 SYGVKD. DNA for the CDR3: TGTGCCATCAGTGAGGACAGCTATAATTCACCCCTCCACTTT. Translated, it gives CAISEDSYNSPLHF.

DNA for the CDR3: TGTGCCAGCAGCTTGGTGGGGAAGACTGAAGCTTTCTTT. The encoded protein is CASSLVGKTEAFF. This sequence joins TRBV5-5 and TRBJ1-1; D unresolved. Trimming took off 0 bases at V and 5 bases at J, with 8 bases between the two ends. From germline, CDR1 is SGHKS and CDR2 YYEKEE (reference sequence). This CDR3 is 13 amino acids long.

The chain links TRBV11-1 to TRBJ2-7, with 8 bases matching TRBD2. J was trimmed by 6 bases and V by 6 bases; bases with no gene match: 10. This CDR3 spans 14 amino acids. Germline assignment: CDR1 SGHAT and CDR2 FQDESV (reference sequence). Here the CDR3 DNA reads TGTGCCAGCAGTCCCGGGACTAGTGTCGGCGAGCAGTACTTC. This sequence encodes CASSPGTSVGEQYF. Looking up the rest from reference TRBV11-1 and TRBJ2-7 gives the full variable domain: EAEVAQSPRYKITEKSQAVAFWCDPISGHATLYWYRQILGQGPELLVQFQDESVVDDSQLPKDRFSAERLKGVDSTLKIQPAELGDSAMYLCASSPGTSVGEQYFGPGTRLTVT.

This rearrangement joins TRBV6-6 to TRBJ1-6, with D maybe TRBD1 (6 bases). Germline V gene data show CDR1 as MNHNY and CDR2 as SVGAGI (reference sequence). Between the trimmed V and J ends, which lost 6 bases and 7 bases, there was a span of 13 bases. The CDR3 length is 14 residues. The CDR3 DNA reads TGTGCCAGCAGGGGATACAGGGAAAATTCACCCCTCCACTTT. Translation gives CASRGYRENSPLHF.

V gene TRBV7-8 combines with J gene TRBJ1-1, with D unresolved. This CDR3 is built from 14 residues. Germline CDR1 is SGHVS and CDR2 is FQNEAQ. Trimming took off 6 bases at V and 0 bases at J, with 11 bases between the two ends. Here the CDR3 reads CASRSGPMNTEAFF. For the CDR3, the DNA is TGTGCCAGCAGGTCCGGACCTATGAACACTGAAGCTTTCTTT.

The chain is built from TRBV27 and TRBJ1-2; the D gene is possibly TRBD1 (5 bases). This CDR3 is built from 14 residues. The V gene's germline CDR1 is MNHEY and CDR2 SMNVEV (reference sequence). V lost 6 bases and J lost 8, with 19 bases in between. This chain's CDR3 is CASSHDLRGEGYTF. In nucleotides, the CDR3 is TGTGCCAGCAGCCACGACCTCCGGGGGGAGGGCTACACCTTC.

This clone has a single count. The chain employs TRBV3-1 (or the pseudogene TRBV3-2) and TRBJ2-1, with TRBD1 as a possible D gene (5 bases). This CDR3 is built from 13 residues. Trimming removed 0 bases at V and 7 bases at J, with 7 bases between. Germline CDR1 LGHDT, CDR2 YNNKEL (reference sequence). The CDR3 is CASSQDSGNEQFF. The CDR3 coding sequence is TGTGCCAGCAGCCAAGATTCAGGGAATGAGCAGTTCTTC.

This chain connects TRBV3-1 (or the pseudogene TRBV3-2) to TRBJ1-5; the D gene is possibly TRBD1 (6 bases). V shed 3 bases and J shed 7 bases, with 19 bases lying between them. Germline CDR1 and CDR2: LGHDT and YNNKEL (reference sequence). This CDR3 has 16 amino acids. The CDR3 sequence is CASSQDHGGGRQPQHF. The CDR3 nucleotides are TGTGCCAGCAGCCAGGATCACGGGGGGGGCCGACAGCCCCAGCATTTT.

The rearrangement joins TRBV7-8 to TRBJ1-3, with 7 bases matching TRBD1. From germline, CDR1 is SGHVS and CDR2 FQNEAQ. The CDR3 totals 14 residues. J was trimmed by 0 bases and V by 6 bases; bases with no gene match: 2. CDR3 residues: CASSRDSSGNTIYF. Here the CDR3 DNA reads TGTGCCAGCAGTCGGGACAGCTCTGGAAACACCATATATTTT. The variable domain in full, completed from reference TRBV7-8 and TRBJ1-3, reads GAGVSQSPRYKVAKRGQDVALRCDPISGHVSLFWYQQALGQGPEFLTYFQNEAQLDKSGLPSDRFFAERPEGSVSTLKIQRTQQEDSAVYLCASSRDSSGNTIYFGEGSWLTVV.

V usage is TRBV19 and J usage is TRBJ1-2; perhaps TRBD1 as D (5 bases). The CDR3 is 12 residues long. Germline CDR1 LNHDA, CDR2 SQIVND (reference sequence). With 4 bases removed from V and 7 bases from J, the gap between germline ends came to 10 bases. The CDR3 DNA follows: TGTGCCAGTAGTAAGGACACCGCTGGCTACACCTTC. It yields the protein CASSKDTAGYTF.

This clone was detected a few times. The chain has TRBV6-5 and TRBJ1-6; TRBD1 matches 7 bases. The J segment lost 6 bases and the V segment lost 6 bases, leaving 2 bases of the junction unmatched. Looked up from germline, CDR1 is MNHEY and CDR2 is SVGAGI. CDR3 length equals 13 residues. CDR3 nucleotide sequence: TGTGCCAGCAGCAACAGGGGTAATTCACCCCTCCACTTT. This codes for CASSNRGNSPLHF.

The rearrangement joins TRBV5-4 to TRBJ1-3, with D maybe TRBD1 (5 bases). The germline V and J ends were trimmed by 0 bases and 1 base, with 14 bases remaining between them. The CDR3 length is 17 residues. Germline CDR1 SGHNT, CDR2 YYREEE (reference sequence). Written as DNA, the CDR3 is TGTGCCAGCAGCTTGGCCGAAGGGGAGAGGTCTGGAAACACCATATATTTT. This sequence encodes CASSLAEGERSGNTIYF.

This clone came up once. This chain joins TRBV19 and TRBJ1-4; D not resolved. The CDR3 totals 11 residues. V was pared by 9 bases and J by 10 bases, with 12 bases between. Looked up from germline, CDR1 is LNHDA and CDR2 is SQIVND (reference sequence). CDR3 residues: CASHGYPKLFF. CDR3 DNA sequence: TGTGCCAGCCACGGGTACCCAAAACTGTTTTTT.

This sequence joins TRBV21-1 and TRBJ2-1; no check of the table's D call, TRBD2, against the DNA was made. TRBV21-1 is described as a pseudogene. The CDR3 extends over 17 amino acids. Here the CDR3 reads CASIHGLRESIYNEQFF. The CDR3 nucleotides are TGTGCCAGCATCCACGGTCTGCGGGAGTCTATCTACAATGAGCAGTTCTTC.

The rearrangement joins TRBV7-3 to TRBJ1-6; tentative D call: TRBD1 (5 bases). From germline, CDR1 is SGHTA and CDR2 FQGTGA. Trimming took 3 bases from V and 7 from J, leaving 16 bases between them. This CDR3 region has 16 residues. The CDR3 protein is CASSLQAQGRNSPLHF. CDR3 DNA sequence: TGTGCCAGCAGCTTGCAGGCTCAGGGTAGGAATTCACCCCTCCACTTT.

V gene TRBV19 combines with J gene TRBJ2-5; a possible D gene is TRBD2 (6 bases). From germline, CDR1 is LNHDA and CDR2 SQIVND (reference sequence). The CDR3 covers 13 residues. V lost 5 bases, J lost 4 bases, and 11 bases lay in between. The chain's CDR3 is CASSSVEGETQYF. CDR3 sequence (DNA): TGTGCCAGTAGTTCCGTGGAGGGAGAGACCCAGTACTTC.

The J gene is TRBJ2-7, the V gene TRBV5-1; D might be TRBD1 (6 bases). The V end was cut by 4 bases, the J end by 0 bases, with 17 bases between. The germline CDR1 and CDR2 sequences are SGHRS and YFSETQ. The CDR3 has 16 amino acids. The CDR3 DNA follows: TGCGCCAGCAGCCCAAACAGGGCTACAAGCTCCTACGAGCAGTACTTC. It codes for CASSPNRATSSYEQYF.

Of note for this clone: Compared with germline, one end of the junction differs, possibly owing to a read error. The chain carries TRBV6-2 or TRBV6-3 and TRBJ2-2; no definite D call. Germline lookup yields CDR1 MNHEY and CDR2 SVGEGT. The CDR3 is 13 amino acids. CDR3: CASSYSKTGELFF. The CDR3 nucleotides read TGTGCCAGCAGTTACTCGAAAACCGGGGAGCTGTTTTTT.

The CDR3 protein is CASSERGPAGGPNTGELFF. CDR3 bases: TGTGCCAGCAGTGAGAGGGGACCAGCGGGGGGACCGAACACCGGGGAGCTGTTTTTT. The V gene is TRBV2, the J gene TRBJ2-2; 9 bases are shared with TRBD2. The CDR3 covers 19 residues. CDR1 and CDR2 from the germline V gene are SNHLY and FYNNEI. The V segment lost 3 bases and the J segment 0 bases; nucleotides outside the gene matches: 11.

V is TRBV19 and J is TRBJ1-1, with D uncertain. Germline V lookup: CDR1 LNHDA, CDR2 SQIVND (reference sequence). The CDR3 length is 17 residues. Between the trimmed V and J ends, which lost 2 bases and 4 bases, there was a span of 20 bases. DNA of the CDR3: TGTGCCAGTAGTATACCGGGCCGAGGTCCCGAGGGCACTGAAGCTTTCTTT. It translates to CASSIPGRGPEGTEAFF. Full variable domain (outside the CDR3, taken from reference TRBV19 and TRBJ1-1): DGGITQSPKYLFRKEGQNVTLSCEQNLNHDAMYWYRQDPGQGLRLIYYSQIVNDFQKGDIAEGYSVSREKKESFPLTVTSAQKNPTAFYLCASSIPGRGPEGTEAFFGQGTRLTVV.

The rearrangement joins TRBV6-5 to TRBJ2-1; unclear D gene. The V end was cut by 0 bases, the J end by 4 bases, with 7 bases between. The length of the CDR3 is 14 residues. In germline, CDR1 is MNHEY, CDR2 SVGAGI. The CDR3 coding sequence is TGTGCCAGCAGTTACTCGACTGAATACAATGAGCAGTTCTTC. Translated, it gives CASSYSTEYNEQFF.